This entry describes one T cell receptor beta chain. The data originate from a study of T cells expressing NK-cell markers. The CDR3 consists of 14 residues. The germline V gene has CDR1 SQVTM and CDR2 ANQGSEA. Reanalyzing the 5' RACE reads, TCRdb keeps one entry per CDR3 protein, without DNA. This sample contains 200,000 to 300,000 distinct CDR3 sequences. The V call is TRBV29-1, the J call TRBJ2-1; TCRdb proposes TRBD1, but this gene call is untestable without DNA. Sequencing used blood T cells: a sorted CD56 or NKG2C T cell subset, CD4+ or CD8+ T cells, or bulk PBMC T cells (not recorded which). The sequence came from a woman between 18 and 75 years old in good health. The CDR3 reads CSVLSGQVYNEQFF.